These T cell receptor beta chains were read from a single sample in a study of metastatic and nonmetastatic thyroid tumors. TCRdb redid the clone calls on the PCR reads using MiXCR. The table records about 27,000 clones, around 15% of them present only once. Specimen: blood. Receptor source: a male donor with papillary thyroid cancer or a benign thyroid nodule (not recorded which). Some clones in this sample may be carry-over from other donors' samples. Each CDR3 is given with its conserved first and last residue. A D gene is named only where the DNA matches it firmly. Expanded clones get a size class; other rows say once, few or many, or leave the size out.

len	abundance	v_gene	d_gene	j_gene	CDR3nt	CDR3aa
16	many	TRBV7-2	TRBD1	TRBJ2-4	TGTGCCAGCAGCCCCGGGACAGGGCGAGCCAAAAACATTCAGTACTTC	CASSPGTGRAKNIQYF
13	many	TRBV12-3/TRBV12-4	.	TRBJ1-6	TGTGCCAGCAATCCCACCGGGGGTGGACCCCTCCACTTT	CASNPTGGGPLHF
14	many	TRBV12-3/TRBV12-4	.	TRBJ2-2	TGTGCCAGCAGTTTAGGGGGGGTTTCCGGGGAGCTGTTTTTT	CASSLGGVSGELFF
13	once	TRBV11-3	.	TRBJ2-7	TGTGCCAGCAGCTTCGCGGATACCTTCGAGCTGTACTTC	CASSFADTFELYF
14	.	TRBV19	.	TRBJ1-5	TGTGCCAGCGACATATCTAATCGCAATCAGCGCCAGCATTTT	CASDISNRNQRQHF
16	many	TRBV10-2	TRBD2	TRBJ2-7	TGCGCCAGCAGGGGACTAGCGGGGGCCCAATCCTACGAGCAGTACTTC	CASRGLAGAQSYEQYF
16	many	TRBV5-6	.	TRBJ2-1	TGTGCCAGCAGCCCTCCTGAGAGGAGCTCCTACAATGAGCAGTTCTTC	CASSPPERSSYNEQFF
14	.	TRBV7-8	.	TRBJ1-1	TGTGCCAGCAGGTCGGGACACAGGAACACTGAAGCTTTCTTT	CASRSGHRNTEAFF
18	few	TRBV27	.	TRBJ1-5	TGTGCCAGCAGCTTCATGTCAGGTCTAGGGAATAGCAATCAGCCCCAGCATTTT	CASSFMSGLGNSNQPQHF
12	many	TRBV18	TRBD1	TRBJ1-1	TGTGCCAGCTCACCGGGGACAGTTGAAGCTTTCTTT	CASSPGTVEAFF
14	many	TRBV4-2	.	TRBJ1-1	TGTGCCAGCAGCCAAGTGAACGGAAACACTGAAGCTTTCTTT	CASSQVNGNTEAFF
14	.	TRBV5-1	.	TRBJ1-1	TGCGCCAGCAGCTCGAGGGACTTTTCCACTGTAGCTTTCTTT	CASSSRDFSTVAFF
14	many	TRBV11-2	.	TRBJ2-1	TGTGCCAGCAGCTTCTTGGGGCCGGACAATGAGCAGTTCTTC	CASSFLGPDNEQFF
17	many	TRBV7-2	.	TRBJ2-1	TGTGCCAGCAGCCCGGGACTTGACATAGACGGATACAATGAGCAGTTCTTC	CASSPGLDIDGYNEQFF
12	many	TRBV25-1	TRBD2	TRBJ2-1	TGTGCCAGCAGGGAGACTAGCGGGCTGCAGTTCTTC	CASRETSGLQFF
15	many	TRBV28	.	TRBJ1-5	TGTGCCAGCAGCCAACTGACAGGTGAAGTTCAGCCCCAGCATTTT	CASSQLTGEVQPQHF
16	many	TRBV27	TRBD2	TRBJ2-3	TGTGCCAGCAGCGTAGCGCGGGGGAAGGGCACAGATACGCAGTATTTT	CASSVARGKGTDTQYF
12	many	TRBV12-3/TRBV12-4	.	TRBJ2-7	TGTGCCAGCAGTTTAGGACCCCACGAGCAGTACTTC	CASSLGPHEQYF